The 12 T cell receptor beta chains below come from one sample, sequenced in a study of T cells in Graves' hyperthyroidism and ophthalmopathy. RNA transcripts provided the source from which TCR beta CDR3 regions were amplified. Initially, a first-round RT-PCR of the TCR CDR3 employed the HTBI primer set. TCRdb recomputed calls from the multiplex PCR reads with MiXCR, one row per CDR3 protein. The table has 450,000 to 700,000 distinct CDR3 sequences, 40% to 55% seen once. Input material: peripheral blood or thyroid tissue (not recorded which). The receptors originated from an adult woman with Graves' disease, either hyperthyroidism or ophthalmopathy (not recorded which).

The CDR3 here is CASRDRITGANVLTF. CDR3 in DNA: TGTGCCAGCCGGGACAGGATTACTGGGGCCAACGTCCTGACTTTC. This rearrangement joins TRBV7-2 to TRBJ2-6; 8 positions agree with TRBD1. CDR1 and CDR2 (germline): SGHTA, FQGNSA. The CDR3 contains 15 residues. The V and J ends lost 8 bases and 2 bases, in that order; junction bases with no gene match: 5.

The chain uses TRBV5-4 and TRBJ1-2; no firm D call. This CDR3 spans 13 amino acids. Germline values: CDR1 SGHNT, CDR2 YYREEE (reference sequence). Trimming stripped 0 bases from V and 12 bases from J, with 15 bases between. CDR3 sequence reads: CASSLDGSSGNTF. The CDR3 DNA is TGTGCCAGCAGCTTGGACGGCAGCTCTGGAAACACCTTC. Based on the CDR3 plus reference TRBV5-4 and TRBJ1-2, the full variable domain is ETGVTQSPTHLIKTRGQQVTLRCSSQSGHNTVSWYQQALGQGPQFIFQYYREEENGRGNFPPRFSGLQFPNYSSELNVNALELDDSALYLCASSLDGSSGNTFGSGTRLTVV.

This chain links TRBV2 with TRBJ2-7; 10 nucleotides agree with TRBD2. Germline values: CDR1 SNHLY, CDR2 FYNNEI. The V gene end was trimmed by 6 bases and the J gene end by 4 bases; junction bases not matched to a gene: 12. CDR3 length: 16 residues. The CDR3 here is CASSSPRTSGLYEQYF. CDR3 nucleotides: TGTGCCAGCAGCTCCCCAAGGACTAGCGGACTGTACGAGCAGTACTTC. Looking up the rest from reference TRBV2 and TRBJ2-7 gives the full variable domain: EPEVTQTPSHQVTQMGQEVILRCVPISNHLYFYWYRQILGQKVEFLVSFYNNEISEKSEIFDDQFSVERPDGSNFTLKIRSTKLEDSAMYFCASSSPRTSGLYEQYFGPGTRLTVT.

The chain has TRBV7-6 and TRBJ1-1; D may be TRBD1 (5 bases). With 7 bases removed from V and 0 bases from J, the gap between germline ends came to 12 bases. This CDR3 contains 14 residues. The germline gives CDR1 SGHVS, CDR2 FNYEAQ. In DNA, the CDR3 is TGTGCCAGCACCCTGCAGGGCCTGAACACTGAAGCTTTCTTT. Translation: CASTLQGLNTEAFF.

The chain combines TRBV2 with TRBJ1-2, with 8 positions matching TRBD1. The CDR3 is 14 amino acids. V dropped 7 bases and J dropped 4; count of bases not matched to a gene: 8. Looked up from germline, CDR1 is SNHLY and CDR2 is FYNNEI. The CDR3 loop is CASTLDRESYGYTF. The CDR3 DNA reads as TGTGCCAGCACCCTGGACAGGGAGAGCTATGGCTACACCTTC. The full variable domain, completed using reference TRBV2 and TRBJ1-2, is EPEVTQTPSHQVTQMGQEVILRCVPISNHLYFYWYRQILGQKVEFLVSFYNNEISEKSEIFDDQFSVERPDGSNFTLKIRSTKLEDSAMYFCASTLDRESYGYTFGSGTRLTVV.

In this sample, this clonotype turned up once. J is TRBJ1-2 and V is TRBV15; tentatively, D is TRBD1 (6 bases). Trimming pared 1 base from V and 7 bases from J, leaving 13 bases between. The CDR3 loop spans 14 amino acids. Germline V lookup: CDR1 LNHNV, CDR2 YYDKDF (reference sequence). CDR3 in DNA: TGTGCCACCAGCAGAGGAGGGGGAGGTATTGGCTACACCTTC. Its translation: CATSRGGGGIGYTF.

This clonotype has a count of ten or more. J is TRBJ2-5 and V is TRBV4-1; D remains unclear. CDR1 is MGHRA and CDR2 is YSYEKL in the germline V gene. The CDR3 loop spans 16 amino acids. V lost 1 base, J lost 4 bases, and 16 bases lay in between. CDR3 in DNA: TGCGCCAGCAGCCAAGTTGGTCTTACCATGGGAGAGACCCAGTACTTC. Its protein is CASSQVGLTMGETQYF.

This clonotype has a count of ten or more. The chain joins TRBV14 to TRBJ2-7; maybe TRBD2 (5 bases). The CDR3 has 13 residues. Trimming took off 4 bases at V and 6 bases at J, with 13 bases between the two ends. CDR1 is SGHDN and CDR2 is FVKESK in the germline V gene. DNA of the CDR3: TGTGCCAGCAGCCCTAACGAGCGGTTCGAGCAGTACTTC. It yields the protein CASSPNERFEQYF.

The chain uses TRBV29-1 and TRBJ1-2; D possibly corresponds to TRBD1 (6 bases). The length of the CDR3 is 14 residues. V was clipped by 2 bases and J by 6 bases, with 16 bases between them. CDR1 and CDR2 from the germline V gene are SQVTM and ANQGSEA. For the CDR3, the DNA is TGCAGCGTTGAAAGGCAGGGGCCCCACGATGGCTACACCTTC. Protein product: CSVERQGPHDGYTF.

This clonotype was observed many times. The V and J genes are TRBV19 and TRBJ1-5; no reliable D call. V gave up 5 bases and J gave up 7 bases, with 9 bases separating them. The CDR3 length is 12 residues. Germline V gene lookup returns CDR1 LNHDA and CDR2 SQIVND (reference sequence). CDR3: CASSARFQPQHF. As DNA, the CDR3 is TGTGCCAGTAGTGCCCGTTTCCAGCCCCAGCATTTT.

CDR3 bases: TGTGCCAGCTCCCGGCGGACTTCTCTCTTGATGGAACTGTTTTTT. It translates to CASSRRTSLLMELFF. V is TRBV2 and J is TRBJ1-4; no clear D gene. V was trimmed by 8 bases and J by 12 bases, leaving 25 bases between them. Germline-derived CDR1 and CDR2 are SNHLY and FYNNEI. This CDR3 is 15 amino acids long. Looking up the rest from reference TRBV2 and TRBJ1-4 gives the full variable domain: EPEVTQTPSHQVTQMGQEVILRCVPISNHLYFYWYRQILGQKVEFLVSFYNNEISEKSEIFDDQFSVERPDGSNFTLKIRSTKLEDSAMYFCASSRRTSLLMELFFGSGTQLSVL.

V usage is TRBV9 and J usage is TRBJ1-1; D unresolved. The CDR3 extends over 12 amino acids. Germline CDR1 and CDR2: SGDLS and YYNGEE. The CDR3 here is CALDRMNTEAFF. The CDR3 DNA sequence: TGTGCTCTAGACCGGATGAACACTGAAGCTTTCTTT.